These T cell receptor beta chains were read from a single sample in a study of shared clonotypes between healthy human individuals. TCRdb's copy holds only in-frame clones and misses some; the assay was immunoSEQ multiplex PCR. The sample holds roughly 410,000 clones, roughly 96% seen once. The source material was memory CD8+ T cells sorted from blood. These receptors were obtained from a man aged 25 to 40 in good health. CDR3s include the opening cysteine and the closing phenylalanine or tryptophan. A D gene is named only where the DNA matches it firmly. Clone size, where shown, is once, few, many, or a class for clones that have expanded.

V gene	clone size	D gene	J gene	CDR3 length	CDR3 DNA	CDR3 protein
TRBV30	.	.	TRBJ1-2	11	TGTGCCTGGAGTCCACAGGGACGCTACACCTTC	CAWSPQGRYTF
TRBV14	.	TRBD2	TRBJ2-7	14	TGTGCCAGCAGCCTGGGACTAGTGTACTACGAGCAGTACTTC	CASSLGLVYYEQYF
TRBV5-4	.	TRBD2	TRBJ2-1	18	TGTGCCAGCAGCCCGGGACTAGCGGGTTCCCTTTCCTACAATGAGCAGTTCTTC	CASSPGLAGSLSYNEQFF
TRBV7-9	.	TRBD1	TRBJ2-3	15	TGTGCCAGCAGCTTCGGGACAGGGATGACAGATACGCAGTATTTT	CASSFGTGMTDTQYF
TRBV9	.	.	TRBJ1-1	12	TGTGCCAGCAGCGTAGACACCAACGAAGCTTTCTTT	CASSVDTNEAFF
TRBV6-6	once	.	TRBJ1-5	13	TGTGCCAGCAGTTTCCTGCTGCTTCAGCCCCAGCATTTT	CASSFLLLQPQHF
TRBV16	.	.	TRBJ1-3	15	TGTGCCAGCAGCCGTAGGACCAACTCTGGAAACACCATATATTTT	CASSRRTNSGNTIYF
TRBV6-6	.	TRBD1	TRBJ2-2	14	TGTGCCAGCCGGACAGGGCAAGACACCGGGGAGCTGTTTTTT	CASRTGQDTGELFF
TRBV30	.	.	TRBJ2-7	11	TGTGCCTGGAGTTCTTCCTACGAGCAGTACTTC	CAWSSSYEQYF
TRBV28	.	.	TRBJ2-1	11	TGTGCCAGCAGTTTATCAAATGAGCAGTTCTTC	CASSLSNEQFF
TRBV28	.	.	TRBJ2-5	13	TGTGCCAGCAGTTTTGGGGATCAAGAGACCCAGTACTTC	CASSFGDQETQYF
TRBV10-3	.	.	TRBJ2-3	11	TGTGCCATCAGCGCCCGGGCCGTGCAGTATTTT	CAISARAVQYF
TRBV5-8	.	.	TRBJ2-1	16	TGTGCCAGCAGCTTGTGGGGTAAAAGGCCCTACAATGAGCAGTTCTTC	CASSLWGKRPYNEQFF
TRBV27	.	TRBD1	TRBJ2-6	13	TGTGCCAGCAGTTTAACAGCCGGGACAGGGAAGACTTTC	CASSLTAGTGKTF
TRBV11-2	.	.	TRBJ2-3	14	TGTGCCAGCAGCTTAGCGGGAAGCACAGATACGCAGTATTTT	CASSLAGSTDTQYF
TRBV6-5	.	.	TRBJ2-4	16	TGTGCCAGCAGTTATTCAATCAGAGTAGCCAAAAACATTCAGTACTTC	CASSYSIRVAKNIQYF
TRBV5-1	.	.	TRBJ1-4	14	TGCGCCAGCAGCTTAGCACCGCCTAATGAAAAACTGTTTTTT	CASSLAPPNEKLFF
TRBV19	.	TRBD2	TRBJ2-7	13	TGTGCCAGTAGTAGGACTAGCGCCTACGAGCAGTACTTC	CASSRTSAYEQYF
TRBV19	.	TRBD1	TRBJ1-2	13	TGTGCCAGTAGCGACAGGGAACGCTATGGCTACACCTTC	CASSDRERYGYTF
TRBV6-4	.	TRBD2	TRBJ2-1	16	TGTGCCAGCAAACCTATAGCGGGAGAAGCCTACAATGAGCAGTTCTTC	CASKPIAGEAYNEQFF
TRBV18	.	.	TRBJ2-5	14	TGTGCCAGCTCACCAAGAACAGCAGGGGAGACCCAGTACTTC	CASSPRTAGETQYF
TRBV6-5	once	.	TRBJ2-7	14	TGTGCCAGCAGTTCGGACACGGAACCCTACGAGCAGTACTTC	CASSSDTEPYEQYF
TRBV29-1	.	TRBD1	TRBJ2-5	13	TGCAGCGTTGTGGCAGGGGGCGCGGAGACCCAGTACTTC	CSVVAGGAETQYF
TRBV10-3	.	TRBD1	TRBJ1-2	13	TGTGCCATCAGTGAGGGGACAGGTTATGGCTACACCTTC	CAISEGTGYGYTF
TRBV28	once	TRBD1	TRBJ2-2	16	TGTGCCAGCAGTCCCGCCGGGACAGGGAACACCGGGGAGCTGTTTTTT	CASSPAGTGNTGELFF
TRBV6-5	.	.	TRBJ2-1	13	TGTGCCAGCAAGGCTAGCTCCTACAATGAGCAGTTCTTC	CASKASSYNEQFF
TRBV6-1	.	TRBD1	TRBJ1-2	15	TGTGCCAGCAGACTAAACGACAGGGGGCGAGGTGGCTACACCTTC	CASRLNDRGRGGYTF
TRBV4-1	.	TRBD2	TRBJ2-2	21	TGCGCCAGCAGCCAGCATGCGGCCGGGACTATAATGTACGCGAACACCGGGGAGCTGTTTTTT	CASSQHAAGTIMYANTGELFF
TRBV13	.	.	TRBJ2-5	15	TGTGCCAGCAGTCAAAGGGCCGCCAGCCAAGAGACCCAGTACTTC	CASSQRAASQETQYF
TRBV5-1	.	.	TRBJ2-1	12	TGCGCCAGCAGCTTGGCGTTCCATGAGCAGTTCTTC	CASSLAFHEQFF
TRBV5-1	.	.	TRBJ2-5	17	TGCGCCAGCAGGCGATTATTAGGATTGAATGGGCAAGAGACCCAGTACTTC	CASRRLLGLNGQETQYF
TRBV6-1	.	.	TRBJ2-3	15	TGTGCCAGCAGTGAAGCTAGGGGGGGACCAAATACGCAGTATTTT	CASSEARGGPNTQYF
TRBV6-6	.	.	TRBJ2-2	13	TGTGCCAGCGCCCTCCGGGGGACCGGGGAGCTGTTTTTT	CASALRGTGELFF
TRBV9	.	.	TRBJ2-2	15	TGTGCCAGCAGCCCTCGGACTGGTAACACCGGGGAGCTGTTTTTT	CASSPRTGNTGELFF
TRBV2	.	TRBD1	TRBJ2-2	14	TGTGCCAGCAAAGGGGGCTCGAACACCGGGGAGCTGTTTTTT	CASKGGSNTGELFF
TRBV30	.	.	TRBJ2-3	12	TGTGCCTGGAGCCCCGGTGAAGATACGCAGTATTTT	CAWSPGEDTQYF
TRBV18	.	TRBD1	TRBJ2-7	17	TGTGCCAGCTCTCGAAGACCAGGGGGCCCTACTACCTACGAGCAGTACTTC	CASSRRPGGPTTYEQYF
TRBV6-1	.	TRBD1	TRBJ2-2	15	TGTGCCAGCAGGGACACCGGGACAGGCACCGGGGAGCTGTTTTTT	CASRDTGTGTGELFF
TRBV5-5	.	TRBD2	TRBJ2-7	14	TGTGCCAGCAGCTTGGGGACTAGCGCCTACGAGCAGTACTTC	CASSLGTSAYEQYF
TRBV11-3	.	TRBD1	TRBJ2-7	13	TGTGCCAGCAGCCGGGACAGGGGTTACGAGCAGTACTTC	CASSRDRGYEQYF
TRBV5-1	.	TRBD2	TRBJ2-5	15	TGCGCCAGCAGCTTGGGCGGGAGTTCTAGTGAGACCCAGTACTTC	CASSLGGSSSETQYF
TRBV28	.	.	TRBJ2-1	17	TGTGCCAGCAGTCCACGAAGGACAGTACTAGCGAATCATGAGCAGTTCTTC	CASSPRRTVLANHEQFF
TRBV25-1	.	TRBD1	TRBJ2-2	15	TGTGCCAGCAGTCCCCCGGACAGGGATGCCGGGGAGCTGTTTTTT	CASSPPDRDAGELFF
TRBV9	.	.	TRBJ1-5	15	TGTGCCAGCAGCGTAGGCGACAGCCCCTATCAGCCCCAGCATTTT	CASSVGDSPYQPQHF
TRBV7-3	.	.	TRBJ2-1	15	TGTGCCAGCAGCTTAGTCCCGAGCTCCTACAATGAGCAGTTCTTC	CASSLVPSSYNEQFF
TRBV19	.	TRBD2	TRBJ2-7	13	TGTGCCAGTAGCCCCGGGACTAACTACGAGCAGTACTTC	CASSPGTNYEQYF
TRBV5-1	.	.	TRBJ2-5	12	TGCGCCAGCAGCTTGGCCGAGGAGACCCAGTACTTC	CASSLAEETQYF